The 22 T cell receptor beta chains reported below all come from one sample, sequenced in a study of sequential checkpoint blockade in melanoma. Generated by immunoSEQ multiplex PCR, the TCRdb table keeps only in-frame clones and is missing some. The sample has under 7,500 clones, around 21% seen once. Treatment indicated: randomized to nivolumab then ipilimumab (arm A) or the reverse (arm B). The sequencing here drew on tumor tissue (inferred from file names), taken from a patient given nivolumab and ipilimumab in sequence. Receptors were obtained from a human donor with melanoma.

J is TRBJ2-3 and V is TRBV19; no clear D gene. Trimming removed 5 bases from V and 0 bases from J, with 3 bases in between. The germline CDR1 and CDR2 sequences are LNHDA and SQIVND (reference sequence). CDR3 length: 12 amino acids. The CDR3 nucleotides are TGTGCCAGTAGTGATAGCACAGATACGCAGTATTTT. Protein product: CASSDSTDTQYF.

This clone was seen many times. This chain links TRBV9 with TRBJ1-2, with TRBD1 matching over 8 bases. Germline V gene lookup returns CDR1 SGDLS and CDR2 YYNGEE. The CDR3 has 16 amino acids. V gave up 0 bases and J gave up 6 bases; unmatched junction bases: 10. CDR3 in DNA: TGTGCCAGCAGCGTAGCTACTGAGGGACAGGTCGATGGCTACACCTTC. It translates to CASSVATEGQVDGYTF.

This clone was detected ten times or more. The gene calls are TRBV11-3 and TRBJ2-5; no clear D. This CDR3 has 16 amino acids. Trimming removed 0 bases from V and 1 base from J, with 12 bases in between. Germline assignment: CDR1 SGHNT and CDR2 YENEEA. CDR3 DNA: TGTGCCAGCAGCTTAGAGTGGCCAGATAGCCAAGAGACCCAGTACTTC. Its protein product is CASSLEWPDSQETQYF.

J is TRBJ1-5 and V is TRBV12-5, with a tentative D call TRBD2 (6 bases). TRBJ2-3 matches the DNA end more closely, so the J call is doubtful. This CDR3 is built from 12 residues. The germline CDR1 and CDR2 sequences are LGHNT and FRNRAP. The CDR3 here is CASGQGGRPQYF. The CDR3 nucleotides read TGTGCCAGCGGGCAAGGTGGACGGCCCCAGTATTTT.

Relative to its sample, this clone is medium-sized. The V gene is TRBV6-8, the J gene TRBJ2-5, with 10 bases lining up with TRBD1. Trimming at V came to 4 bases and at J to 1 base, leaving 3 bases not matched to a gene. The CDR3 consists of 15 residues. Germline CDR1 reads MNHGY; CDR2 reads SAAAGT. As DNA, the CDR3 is TGTGCCAGCAGTTTCTGGGACAGGGGCCAAGAGACCCAGTACTTC. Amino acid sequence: CASSFWDRGQETQYF.

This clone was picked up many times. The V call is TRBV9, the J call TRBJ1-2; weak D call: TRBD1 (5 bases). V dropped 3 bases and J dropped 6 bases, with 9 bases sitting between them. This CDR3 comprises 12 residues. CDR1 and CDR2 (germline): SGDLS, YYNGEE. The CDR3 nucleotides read TGTGCCAGCAGCGATGGGGGACATGGCTACACCTTC. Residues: CASSDGGHGYTF.

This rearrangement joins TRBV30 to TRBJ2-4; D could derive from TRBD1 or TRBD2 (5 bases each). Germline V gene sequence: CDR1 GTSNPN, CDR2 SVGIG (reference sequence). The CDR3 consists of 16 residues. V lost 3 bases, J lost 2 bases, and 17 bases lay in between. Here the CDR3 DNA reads TGTGCCTGGAGCGCTTGGGGGTTCTCGACCAAAAACATTCAGTACTTC. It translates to CAWSAWGFSTKNIQYF.

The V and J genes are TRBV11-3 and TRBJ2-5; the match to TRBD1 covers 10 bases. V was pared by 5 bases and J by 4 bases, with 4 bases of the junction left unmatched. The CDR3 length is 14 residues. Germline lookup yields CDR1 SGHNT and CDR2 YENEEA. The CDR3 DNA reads TGTGCCAGCAGCCCCCGGACAGGGGGAGAGACCCAGTACTTC. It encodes CASSPRTGGETQYF. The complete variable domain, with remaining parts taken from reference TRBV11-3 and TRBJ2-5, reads EAGVVQSPRYKIIEKKQPVAFWCNPISGHNTLYWYLQNLGQGPELLIRYENEEAVDDSQLPKDRFSAERLKGVDSTLKIQPAELGDSAVYLCASSPRTGGETQYFGPGTRLLVL.

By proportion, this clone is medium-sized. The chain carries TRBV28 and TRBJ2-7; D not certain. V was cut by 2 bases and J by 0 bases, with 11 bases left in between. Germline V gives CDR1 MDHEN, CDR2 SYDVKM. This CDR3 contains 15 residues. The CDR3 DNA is TGTGCCAGCAGTTTAACCTCCCTCGGCTCCTACGAGCAGTACTTC. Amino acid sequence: CASSLTSLGSYEQYF.

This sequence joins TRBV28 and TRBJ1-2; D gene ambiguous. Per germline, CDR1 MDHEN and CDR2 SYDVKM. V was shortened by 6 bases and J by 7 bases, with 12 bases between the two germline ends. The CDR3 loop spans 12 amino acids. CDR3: CASSSDPAGYTF. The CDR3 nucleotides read TGTGCCAGCAGCTCGGACCCGGCTGGCTACACCTTC.

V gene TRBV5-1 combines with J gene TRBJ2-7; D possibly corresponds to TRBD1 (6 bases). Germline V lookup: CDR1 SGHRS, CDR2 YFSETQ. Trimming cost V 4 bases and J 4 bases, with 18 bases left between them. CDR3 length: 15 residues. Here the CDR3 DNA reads TGCGCCAGCAGCGAATCCGGGACAAGGTCATACGAGCAGTACTTC. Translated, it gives CASSESGTRSYEQYF.

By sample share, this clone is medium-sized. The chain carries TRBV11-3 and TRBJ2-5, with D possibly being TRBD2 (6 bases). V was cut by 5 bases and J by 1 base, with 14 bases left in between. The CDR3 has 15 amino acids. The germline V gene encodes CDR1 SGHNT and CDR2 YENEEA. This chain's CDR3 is CASSVSGNRQETQYF. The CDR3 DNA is TGTGCCAGCAGCGTTAGCGGAAACCGCCAAGAGACCCAGTACTTC.

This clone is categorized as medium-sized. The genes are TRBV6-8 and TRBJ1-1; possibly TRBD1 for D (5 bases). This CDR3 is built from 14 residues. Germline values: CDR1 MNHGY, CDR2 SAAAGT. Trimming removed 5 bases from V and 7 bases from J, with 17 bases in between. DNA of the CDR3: TGTGCCAGCAGTCCCGGTTGGGGGTGGTTTGAAGCTTTCTTT. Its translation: CASSPGWGWFEAFF.

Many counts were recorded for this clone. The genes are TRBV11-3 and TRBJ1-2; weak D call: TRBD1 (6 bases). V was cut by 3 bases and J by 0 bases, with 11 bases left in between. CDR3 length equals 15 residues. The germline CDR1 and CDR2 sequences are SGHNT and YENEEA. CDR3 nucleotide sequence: TGTGCCAGCAGCTTGACAGGTGGGGCTAACTATGGCTACACCTTC. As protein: CASSLTGGANYGYTF.

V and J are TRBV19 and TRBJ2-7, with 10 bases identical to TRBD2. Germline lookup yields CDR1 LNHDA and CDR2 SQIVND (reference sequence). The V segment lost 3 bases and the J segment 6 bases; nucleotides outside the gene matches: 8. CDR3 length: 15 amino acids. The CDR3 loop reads CASSIQTSGFGEQYF. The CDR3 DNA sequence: TGTGCCAGTAGTATCCAGACTAGCGGGTTTGGCGAGCAGTACTTC.

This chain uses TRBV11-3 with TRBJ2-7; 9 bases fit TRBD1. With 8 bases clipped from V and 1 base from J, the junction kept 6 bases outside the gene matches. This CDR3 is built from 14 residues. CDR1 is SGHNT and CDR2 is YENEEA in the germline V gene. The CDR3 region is CASGAGTGSYEQYF. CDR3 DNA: TGTGCCAGCGGCGCCGGGACAGGGTCCTACGAGCAGTACTTC.

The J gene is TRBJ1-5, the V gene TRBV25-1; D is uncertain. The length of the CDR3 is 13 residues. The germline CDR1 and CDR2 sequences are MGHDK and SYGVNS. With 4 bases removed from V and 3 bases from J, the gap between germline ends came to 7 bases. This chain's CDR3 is CASSGAHNQPQHF. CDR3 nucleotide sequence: TGTGCCAGCAGTGGCGCCCACAATCAGCCCCAGCATTTT. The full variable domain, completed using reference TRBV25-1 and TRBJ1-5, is EADIYQTPRYLVIGTGKKITLECSQTMGHDKMYWYQQDPGMELHLIHYSYGVNSTEKGDLSSESTVSRIRTEHFPLTLESARPSHTSQYLCASSGAHNQPQHFGDGTRLSIL.

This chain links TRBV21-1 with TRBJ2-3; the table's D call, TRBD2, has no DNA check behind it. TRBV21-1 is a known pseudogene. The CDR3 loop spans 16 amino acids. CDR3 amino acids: CASSGGTSGDTDTQYF. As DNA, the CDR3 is TGTGCCAGCAGCGGAGGGACTAGCGGGGACACAGATACGCAGTATTTT.

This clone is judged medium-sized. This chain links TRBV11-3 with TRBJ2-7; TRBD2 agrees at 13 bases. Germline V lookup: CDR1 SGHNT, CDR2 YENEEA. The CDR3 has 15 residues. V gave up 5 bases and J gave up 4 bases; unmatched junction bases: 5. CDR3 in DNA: TGTGCCAGCAGCGTAACTAGCGGGAGGGGTTACGAGCAGTACTTC. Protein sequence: CASSVTSGRGYEQYF. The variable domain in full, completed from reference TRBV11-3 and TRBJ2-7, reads EAGVVQSPRYKIIEKKQPVAFWCNPISGHNTLYWYLQNLGQGPELLIRYENEEAVDDSQLPKDRFSAERLKGVDSTLKIQPAELGDSAVYLCASSVTSGRGYEQYFGPGTRLTVT.

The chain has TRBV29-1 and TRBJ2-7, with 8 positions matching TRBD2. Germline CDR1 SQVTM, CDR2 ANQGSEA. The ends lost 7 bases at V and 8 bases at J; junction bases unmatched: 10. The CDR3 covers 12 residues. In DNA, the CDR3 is TGCAGCGCGGCCAGCGGGGGCCGCCAGCAGTACTTC. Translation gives CSAASGGRQQYF.

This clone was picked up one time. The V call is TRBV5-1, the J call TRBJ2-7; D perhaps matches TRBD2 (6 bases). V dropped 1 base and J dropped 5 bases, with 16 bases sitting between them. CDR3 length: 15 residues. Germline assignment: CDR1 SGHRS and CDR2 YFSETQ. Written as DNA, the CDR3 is TGCGCCAGCAGCTTGTTCGACTCCCAGCGGGACGAGCAGTACTTC. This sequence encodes CASSLFDSQRDEQYF.

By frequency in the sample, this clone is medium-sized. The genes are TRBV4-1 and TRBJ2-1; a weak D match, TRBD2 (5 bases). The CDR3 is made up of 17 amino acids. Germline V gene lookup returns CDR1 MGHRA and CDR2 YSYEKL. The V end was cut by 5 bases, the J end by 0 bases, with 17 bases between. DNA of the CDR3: TGCGCCAGCAGCAGGCTAGCCCCAGAGAGCTCCTACAATGAGCAGTTCTTC. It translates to CASSRLAPESSYNEQFF.